This T cell receptor beta chain stems from a study of T-cell reconstitution after alpha-beta-depleted transplantation in children. A TCRbeta library incorporating unique molecular identifiers was prepared. TCRdb reprocessed the PCR reads via MiXCR and lists one record per CDR3 protein. The sample carries around 400,000 distinct CDR3 sequences, 11% recorded once. V gave up 6 bases and J gave up 3 bases; unmatched junction bases: 7. This CDR3 is built from 16 residues. The germline CDR1 and CDR2 sequences are ENHRY and SYGVKD. This TCR derives from a human donor who donated a stem cell graft to a child with acute myeloid leukemia. The chain is built from TRBV10-3 and TRBJ2-7, with 14 nucleotides matching TRBD2. Specimen: PBMCs from the stem cell graft donor, collected from the stem cell graft. The CDR3 is CAISAGTSGSLYEQYF. The CDR3 coding sequence is TGTGCCATCAGCGCCGGGACTAGCGGGAGTCTCTACGAGCAGTACTTC.